The rows below give T cell receptor beta chains drawn from one sample of a study of cytomegalovirus exposure and HLA in healthy donors. Assay used: immunoSEQ multiplex PCR; TCRdb lists only in-frame clones, some missing. This table has some 190,000 clones, around 80% appearing once. Sequences were obtained from PBMCs. These TCRs come from a woman in her thirties or forties in good health and CMV-seronegative. Both conserved end residues are part of each CDR3. Fields, in order: CDR3 protein, CDR3 DNA, J gene, V gene, clone size, D gene. The D gene is left open where the match is weak. A row's size may be missing; if present it is once, few, many or a size class.

CDR3: CASSSGGGLNYGYTF
DNA: TGTGCCAGCAGTTCTGGGGGGGGCCTTAACTATGGCTACACCTTC
J: TRBJ1-2
V: TRBV28
size: NA
D: NA

CDR3: CASSLIYSDYGYTF
DNA: TGTGCCAGCAGCTTAATCTACAGTGACTATGGCTACACCTTC
J: TRBJ1-2
V: TRBV5-4
size: NA
D: NA

CDR3: CASSHRGTANSGANVLTF
DNA: TGCGCCAGCAGCCATAGGGGGACAGCCAACTCTGGGGCCAACGTCCTGACTTTC
J: TRBJ2-6
V: TRBV4-3
size: NA
D: TRBD1

CDR3: CASSLDLLSSRFF
DNA: TGTGCCAGCAGCTTAGATCTGTTGTCCTCGCGGTTCTTC
J: TRBJ2-1
V: TRBV11-2
size: NA
D: NA

CDR3: CASSGGYPRGSDTQYF
DNA: TGTGCCAGCAGTGGGGGGTATCCGAGGGGGTCAGATACGCAGTATTTT
J: TRBJ2-3
V: TRBV2
size: NA
D: NA

CDR3: CASRAGGTGELFF
DNA: TGTGCCAGTAGGGCAGGGGGGACCGGGGAGCTGTTTTTT
J: TRBJ2-2
V: TRBV19
size: NA
D: NA

CDR3: CASSFKSGSTANEQFF
DNA: TGTGCCAGCAGCTTTAAGTCGGGGTCGACTGCTAATGAGCAGTTCTTC
J: TRBJ2-1
V: TRBV7-2
size: NA
D: NA

CDR3: CASSWGAYNEQFF
DNA: TGCGCCAGCAGCTGGGGGGCCTACAATGAGCAGTTCTTC
J: TRBJ2-1
V: TRBV5-1
size: NA
D: NA

CDR3: CASSAAGTSGETQYF
DNA: TGTGCCAGCAGCGCCGCCGGGACTAGCGGAGAGACCCAGTACTTC
J: TRBJ2-5
V: TRBV9
size: NA
D: TRBD2

CDR3: CASSLPFGGLDPHQPQHF
DNA: TGTGCCAGCAGCCTACCCTTCGGGGGGCTGGATCCTCATCAGCCCCAGCATTTT
J: TRBJ1-5
V: TRBV5-4
size: NA
D: NA

CDR3: CASSDYPAATNEKLFF
DNA: TGTGCCAGCAGTGATTACCCGGCGGCAACTAATGAAAAACTGTTTTTT
J: TRBJ1-4
V: TRBV2
size: NA
D: NA

CDR3: CASSAGTALEKLFF
DNA: TGTGCCAGCAGCGCCGGGACAGCCCTAGAAAAACTGTTTTTT
J: TRBJ1-4
V: TRBV9
size: NA
D: TRBD1

CDR3: CASSRGQGGKTQYF
DNA: TGTGCCAGCAGCCGGGGACAGGGAGGAAAGACCCAGTACTTC
J: TRBJ2-5
V: TRBV11-3
size: NA
D: TRBD1

CDR3: CASSAVAVASTDTQYF
DNA: TGTGCCAGCAGCGCGGTCGCGGTCGCTAGCACAGATACGCAGTATTTT
J: TRBJ2-3
V: TRBV7-9
size: few
D: NA

CDR3: CASSIARGTDTQYF
DNA: TGTGCCAGTAGTATAGCTCGGGGCACAGATACGCAGTATTTT
J: TRBJ2-3
V: TRBV19
size: NA
D: NA

CDR3: CSAGQDSYGYTF
DNA: TGCAGCGCCGGACAGGATTCCTATGGCTACACCTTC
J: TRBJ1-2
V: TRBV29-1
size: NA
D: TRBD1

CDR3: CASSPPDVGTVYSNQPQHF
DNA: TGTGCCAGCTCACCACCGGACGTAGGGACAGTTTATAGCAATCAGCCCCAGCATTTT
J: TRBJ1-5
V: TRBV18
size: few
D: TRBD1

CDR3: CASRGQGARTNEKLFF
DNA: TGTGCCAGCAGGGGACAGGGGGCGAGAACTAATGAAAAACTGTTTTTT
J: TRBJ1-4
V: TRBV27
size: NA
D: TRBD1

CDR3: CASSWGAGTGSSGANVLTF
DNA: TGCGCCAGCAGCTGGGGGGCGGGGACAGGATCTTCTGGGGCCAACGTCCTGACTTTC
J: TRBJ2-6
V: TRBV5-1
size: NA
D: TRBD1

CDR3: CASSPPLAEAFF
DNA: TGTGCCAGCAGTCCCCCTTTAGCTGAAGCTTTCTTT
J: TRBJ1-1
V: TRBV28
size: NA
D: NA

CDR3: CASSIGTGGGSGETQYF
DNA: TGTGCCAGTAGTATAGGGACAGGGGGAGGGAGCGGAGAGACCCAGTACTTC
J: TRBJ2-5
V: TRBV19
size: few
D: TRBD1

CDR3: CASSGTGAGRRANEKLFF
DNA: TGCGCCAGCAGTGGGACCGGGGCCGGGAGGCGAGCTAATGAAAAACTGTTTTTT
J: TRBJ1-4
V: TRBV10-2
size: once
D: NA

CDR3: CASSPGTASGELFF
DNA: TGTGCCAGCAGCCCCGGGACTGCCTCAGGGGAGCTGTTTTTT
J: TRBJ2-2
V: TRBV7-2
size: NA
D: NA

CDR3: CASSSYRVPYNEQFF
DNA: TGTGCCAGCAGCTCATACAGGGTCCCCTACAATGAGCAGTTCTTC
J: TRBJ2-1
V: TRBV7-8
size: NA
D: NA

CDR3: CASSASLAGEQFF
DNA: TGTGCCAGCAGCGCTTCACTAGCGGGAGAGCAGTTCTTC
J: TRBJ2-1
V: TRBV9
size: few
D: TRBD2

CDR3: CASSVEGTGGQETQYF
DNA: TGTGCCAGCAGCGTAGAGGGGACAGGGGGCCAAGAGACCCAGTACTTC
J: TRBJ2-5
V: TRBV9
size: NA
D: TRBD1

CDR3: CASSIPLRGAGTEAFF
DNA: TGTGCCAGTAGTATTCCCCTCCGGGGGGCCGGCACTGAAGCTTTCTTT
J: TRBJ1-1
V: TRBV19
size: NA
D: NA

CDR3: CASSDSLANYGYTF
DNA: TGTGCCAGCAGCGACAGCCTAGCTAACTATGGCTACACCTTC
J: TRBJ1-2
V: TRBV7-9
size: NA
D: NA

CDR3: CASSLSSAQETQYF
DNA: TGTGCCAGCAGCTTATCTAGCGCACAAGAGACCCAGTACTTC
J: TRBJ2-5
V: TRBV11-3
size: NA
D: NA

CDR3: CASSASTGGMGEQYF
DNA: TGTGCCAGCAGCGCCTCGACAGGTGGGATGGGCGAGCAGTACTTC
J: TRBJ2-7
V: TRBV9
size: NA
D: NA

CDR3: CASSPQGYGYTF
DNA: TGTGCCAGCAGCCCGCAGGGGTATGGCTACACCTTC
J: TRBJ1-2
V: TRBV7-2
size: NA
D: NA

CDR3: CASSHPLAGGPIHEQFF
DNA: TGTGCCAGCAGCCACCCCCTTGCGGGAGGCCCTATCCATGAGCAGTTCTTC
J: TRBJ2-1
V: TRBV4-2
size: NA
D: TRBD2

CDR3: CASSRTGLNYGYTF
DNA: TGTGCCAGCAGTCGGACAGGGCTTAACTATGGCTACACCTTC
J: TRBJ1-2
V: TRBV25-1
size: NA
D: TRBD1

CDR3: CASSQSPSGSTSTDTQYF
DNA: TGTGCCAGCAGCCAATCACCTAGCGGAAGTACTAGCACAGATACGCAGTATTTT
J: TRBJ2-3
V: TRBV4-2
size: NA
D: TRBD2

CDR3: CASSGLLIENTGELFF
DNA: TGTGCCAGCAGTGGACTCCTCATAGAGAACACCGGGGAGCTGTTTTTT
J: TRBJ2-2
V: TRBV6-6
size: NA
D: NA

CDR3: CSSSLGDRDNYGYTF
DNA: TGTTCCAGCAGCTTAGGGGACAGGGACAACTATGGCTACACCTTC
J: TRBJ1-2
V: TRBV7-9
size: NA
D: TRBD1

CDR3: CASRGVYAGENGYTF
DNA: TGTGCCAGCAGGGGGGTCTATGCAGGGGAAAATGGCTACACCTTC
J: TRBJ1-2
V: TRBV5-6
size: once
D: NA

CDR3: CASSSGLANTGELFF
DNA: TGTGCCAGCAGCTCCGGACTAGCGAACACCGGGGAGCTGTTTTTT
J: TRBJ2-2
V: TRBV11-2
size: NA
D: TRBD2

CDR3: CASSSPWGRGSYNEQFF
DNA: TGTGCCAGCAGCTCCCCCTGGGGGAGGGGTTCCTACAATGAGCAGTTCTTC
J: TRBJ2-1
V: TRBV7-9
size: NA
D: TRBD2

CDR3: CASSYTYPPYNEQFF
DNA: TGTGCCAGCAGCTATACTTACCCACCCTACAATGAGCAGTTCTTC
J: TRBJ2-1
V: TRBV11-1
size: NA
D: NA

CDR3: CASSGTSLSSYNEQFF
DNA: TGTGCCAGCAGTGGTACGTCCCTGAGCTCCTACAATGAGCAGTTCTTC
J: TRBJ2-1
V: TRBV25-1
size: NA
D: NA

CDR3: CASSTQRGKNTEAFF
DNA: TGTGCCAGCTCAACCCAGAGGGGGAAGAACACTGAAGCTTTCTTT
J: TRBJ1-1
V: TRBV18
size: NA
D: NA

CDR3: CASSPPTGDNEQFF
DNA: TGTGCCAGCTCACCACCGACGGGGGACAATGAGCAGTTCTTC
J: TRBJ2-1
V: TRBV18
size: NA
D: NA

CDR3: CVRSLVGADRALGIATNEKLFF
DNA: TGTGTCAGAAGCTTAGTTGGAGCAGATCGAGCTCTAGGAATCGCAACTAATGAAAAACTGTTTTTT
J: TRBJ1-4
V: TRBV7-5
size: NA
D: NA

CDR3: CSASFVNEQFF
DNA: TGCAGTGCTAGTTTTGTAAATGAGCAGTTCTTC
J: TRBJ2-1
V: TRBV20-1
size: NA
D: NA

CDR3: CAIRGSLDTQYF
DNA: TGTGCCATCAGGGGCTCCCTAGATACGCAGTATTTT
J: TRBJ2-3
V: TRBV10-3
size: NA
D: NA